One and the same sample provided the 22 T cell receptor beta chains below, sequenced in a study of blood T cell repertoires in COVID-19. The repertoire was sequenced with immunoSEQ multiplex PCR; TCRdb's copy has only in-frame clones and lacks some. The repertoire holds 70,000 to 80,000 clones, with about 90% as singletons. The specimen was peripheral blood. These TCRs come from a human donor in a cohort sampled during active COVID-19.

The chain employs TRBV7-3 and TRBJ2-1, with 8 bases lining up with TRBD2. V shed 5 bases, J shed 4 bases, and the junction held 7 bases outside the gene matches. Looked up from germline, CDR1 is SGHTA and CDR2 is FQGTGA. The CDR3 runs 15 residues. The DNA for the CDR3 is TGTGCCAGCAGCCCGGGACTAGGTGGGTACAATGAGCAGTTCTTC. It translates to CASSPGLGGYNEQFF.

The gene calls are TRBV12-3 or TRBV12-4 and TRBJ1-2; D perhaps matches TRBD1 (6 bases). This CDR3 contains 13 residues. The V end was cut by 3 bases, the J end by 10 bases, with 15 bases between. The CDR3 sequence: CASSLGGPLHYTF. The CDR3 coding sequence is TGTGCCAGCAGTTTGGGGGGGCCGCTCCACTACACCTTC.

The chain joins TRBV4-1 to TRBJ1-1, with D uncertain. Germline CDR1 MGHRA, CDR2 YSYEKL. There are 14 residues in the CDR3. Trimming took off 7 bases at V and 0 bases at J, with 12 bases between the two ends. The CDR3 DNA follows: TGCGCCAGCACCCCTCCGGGGTTGAACACTGAAGCTTTCTTT. This encodes CASTPPGLNTEAFF.

The chain employs TRBV29-1 and TRBJ2-7; D not certain. V lost 1 base to trimming and J lost 2 bases, with 6 bases between them. This CDR3 contains 12 residues. Germline lookup yields CDR1 SQVTM and CDR2 ANQGSEA. In DNA form, the CDR3 reads TGCAGCGTTGAAGCCAGTGCCTACGAGCAGTACTTC. It is translated as CSVEASAYEQYF.

Remarks on this clone: Other DNA variants within this sample encode the same CDR3. The chain uses TRBV12-3 or TRBV12-4 and TRBJ1-2, with D hard to call. Trimming left V 1 base short and J 5 bases short, with 8 bases between. This CDR3 region has 13 residues. The CDR3 DNA follows: TGTGCCAGCAGTTTAGGCGGATCTTATGGCTACACCTTC. Its translation is CASSLGGSYGYTF.

The genes are TRBV5-8 and TRBJ1-2; 7 bases fit TRBD1. The V gene's germline CDR1 is SGHTS and CDR2 YDEGEE. Unmatched junction bases numbered 6, after V lost 4 bases and J lost 0 bases. CDR3 length: 15 residues. The CDR3 loop is CASSPGTASNYGYTF. The CDR3 DNA reads TGTGCCAGCAGCCCCGGGACAGCCTCTAACTATGGCTACACCTTC.

The chain combines TRBV5-1 with TRBJ1-5; unclear D gene. The CDR3 contains 15 residues. Germline V gene data show CDR1 as SGHRS and CDR2 as YFSETQ. The V end was cut by 0 bases, the J end by 2 bases, with 9 bases between. The CDR3: CASSLVKEGNQPQHF. CDR3 in DNA: TGCGCCAGCAGCTTGGTAAAGGAGGGCAATCAGCCCCAGCATTTT.

The chain carries TRBV10-3 and TRBJ2-5; 9 bases are shared with TRBD2. There are 15 residues in the CDR3. V lost 7 bases and J lost 2; bases outside the gene matches: 8. Germline CDR1 reads ENHRY; CDR2 reads SYGVKD. The CDR3 sequence: CAITNSGGNQETQYF. For the CDR3, the DNA is TGTGCCATCACGAATAGCGGGGGAAATCAAGAGACCCAGTACTTC.

The chain couples TRBV7-2 to TRBJ1-5, with D possibly TRBD1 on 5 matching bases. The CDR3 totals 15 residues. Germline V gene sequence: CDR1 SGHTA, CDR2 FQGNSA. With 3 bases removed from V and 6 bases from J, the gap between germline ends came to 15 bases. The CDR3: CASSFWVGGGQPQHF. For the CDR3, the DNA is TGTGCCAGCAGCTTCTGGGTGGGGGGGGGTCAGCCCCAGCATTTT. The full variable domain, its missing parts supplied by reference TRBV7-2 and TRBJ1-5, is GAGVSQSPSNKVTEKGKDVELRCDPISGHTALYWYRQSLGQGLEFLIYFQGNSAPDKSGLPSDRFSAERTGGSVSTLTIQRTQQEDSAVYLCASSFWVGGGQPQHFGDGTRLSIL.

The CDR3 DNA reads as TGTGCCAGCAGCTTAGCGCTCCAGGGATTGGGGACTGAAGCTTTCTTT. Its protein product is CASSLALQGLGTEAFF. The J gene is TRBJ1-1, the V gene TRBV7-2, with D maybe TRBD1 (5 bases). Trimming removed 0 bases from V and 5 bases from J, with 16 bases in between. CDR1 is SGHTA and CDR2 is FQGNSA in the germline V gene. The CDR3 length is 16 residues.

The count of this clone is one. The chain links TRBV9 to TRBJ2-2; 8 bases fit TRBD2. The CDR3 runs 15 residues. After removal of 0 bases from V and 3 bases from J, the junction contained 1 base not matched to a gene. Germline CDR1 is SGDLS and CDR2 is YYNGEE. The CDR3 sequence: CASSVELADTGELFF. The CDR3 coding sequence is TGTGCCAGCAGCGTAGAACTAGCGGACACCGGGGAGCTGTTTTTT. Using reference TRBV9 and TRBJ2-2 for the parts outside the CDR3, the full variable domain is DSGVTQTPKHLITATGQRVTLRCSPRSGDLSVYWYQQSLDQGLQFLIQYYNGEERAKGNILERFSAQQFPDLHSELNLSSLELGDSALYFCASSVELADTGELFFGEGSRLTVL.

This sequence joins TRBV2 and TRBJ2-3; a possible D gene is TRBD2 (6 bases). This CDR3 comprises 15 residues. Germline V gene sequence: CDR1 SNHLY, CDR2 FYNNEI. The germline V and J ends were trimmed by 3 bases and 0 bases, with 10 bases remaining between them. The CDR3 bases are TGTGCCAGCAGTGATACGGGGGATAGCACAGATACGCAGTATTTT. Translation gives CASSDTGDSTDTQYF.

V and J are TRBV29-1 and TRBJ1-1; 10 nucleotides agree with TRBD1. Trimming cost V 6 bases and J 4 bases; bases outside gene matches: 5. Germline V gene sequence: CDR1 SQVTM, CDR2 ANQGSEA. This CDR3 comprises 13 residues. CDR3 in amino acids: CSVGTGDGTEAFF. In DNA, the CDR3 is TGCAGCGTCGGGACAGGGGATGGCACTGAAGCTTTCTTT.

The chain uses TRBV7-8 and TRBJ1-2, with no clear D. Looked up from germline, CDR1 is SGHVS and CDR2 is FQNEAQ. The CDR3 has 12 residues. With 5 bases removed from V and 8 bases from J, the gap between germline ends came to 12 bases. CDR3 in DNA: TGTGCCAGCAGCCCGGGGTCGGGAGGCTACACCTTC. This gives the protein CASSPGSGGYTF.

V usage is TRBV5-1 and J usage is TRBJ1-4, with 9 bases matching TRBD1. With 8 bases clipped from V and 4 bases from J, the junction kept 12 bases outside the gene matches. CDR1 is SGHRS, CDR2 YFSETQ, per germline. The CDR3 is 16 residues long. The CDR3 protein is CASSRTGGAGNEKLFF. For the CDR3, the DNA is TGCGCCAGTTCGCGTACAGGGGGCGCGGGTAATGAAAAACTGTTTTTT.

The chain uses TRBV9 and TRBJ1-1; no clear D. CDR3 size: 13 residues. CDR1 and CDR2 (germline): SGDLS, YYNGEE. V lost 1 base and J lost 1, with 5 bases in between. CDR3 region: CASSVRQNTEAFF. Written as DNA, the CDR3 is TGTGCCAGCAGCGTACGACAGAACACTGAAGCTTTCTTT.

This chain joins TRBV7-2 and TRBJ2-5, with 7 bases matching TRBD2. V lost 8 bases, J lost 5 bases, and 5 bases stayed unmatched. The CDR3 totals 12 residues. CDR1 is SGHTA, CDR2 FQGNSA, per germline. CDR3 DNA: TGTGCCAGCGGCTCGGGAGGCGAGACCCAGTACTTC. It codes for CASGSGGETQYF.

The chain uses TRBV9 and TRBJ1-6; a weak D match, TRBD1 (6 bases). Germline lookup yields CDR1 SGDLS and CDR2 YYNGEE. V was cut by 0 bases and J by 8 bases, with 9 bases left in between. This CDR3 has 14 amino acids. The CDR3 protein is CASSVGNRDSPLHF. CDR3 nucleotides: TGTGCCAGCAGCGTAGGTAACAGGGATTCACCCCTCCACTTT.

This sequence joins TRBV13 and TRBJ1-2; 8 nucleotides agree with TRBD1. Germline lookup yields CDR1 PRHDT and CDR2 FYEKMQ (reference sequence). The CDR3 is 14 residues long. Trimming removed 5 bases from V and 6 bases from J; junction bases left unmatched: 8. The CDR3 region has the DNA TGTGCCAGCAGCGAAAGGACAGGGAATCATGGCTACACCTTC. Translation: CASSERTGNHGYTF.

DNA for the CDR3: TGTGCCAGCAGCCGGACAGGGTCCCAAGAGACCCAGTACTTC. Amino acid sequence: CASSRTGSQETQYF. The chain uses TRBV5-6 and TRBJ2-5; 8 bases match TRBD1. The CDR3 has 14 amino acids. Germline V gene data show CDR1 as SGHDT and CDR2 as YYEEEE. V was clipped by 4 bases and J by 1 base; unmatched bases: 3.

This clone was seen a handful of times. V is TRBV6-2 or TRBV6-3 and J is TRBJ1-5; D is unclear. V was clipped by 5 bases and J by 0 bases, with 11 bases between them. CDR3 length: 15 amino acids. CDR1 is MNHEY, CDR2 SVGEGT, per germline. Written as DNA, the CDR3 is TGTGCCAGCAGTAGCAGAACTAATAGCAATCAGCCCCAGCATTTT. As protein: CASSSRTNSNQPQHF.

The V gene is TRBV7-6, the J gene TRBJ2-3; 9 nucleotides match TRBD2. Trimming cost V 4 bases and J 6 bases; bases outside gene matches: 5. This CDR3 has 14 amino acids. Germline lookup yields CDR1 SGHVS and CDR2 FNYEAQ. This CDR3 is CASSSGLAWDTQYF. The CDR3 coding sequence is TGTGCCAGCAGCTCCGGACTAGCGTGGGATACGCAGTATTTT.